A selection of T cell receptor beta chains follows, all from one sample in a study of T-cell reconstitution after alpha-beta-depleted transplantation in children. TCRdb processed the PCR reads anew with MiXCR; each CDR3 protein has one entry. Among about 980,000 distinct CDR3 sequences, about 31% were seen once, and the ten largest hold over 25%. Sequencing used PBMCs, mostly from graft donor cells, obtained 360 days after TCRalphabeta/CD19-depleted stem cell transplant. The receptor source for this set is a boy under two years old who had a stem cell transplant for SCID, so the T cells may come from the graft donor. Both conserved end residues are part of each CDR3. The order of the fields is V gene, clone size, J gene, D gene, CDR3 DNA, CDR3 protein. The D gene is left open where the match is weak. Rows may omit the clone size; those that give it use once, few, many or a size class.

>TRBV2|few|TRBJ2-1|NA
TGTGCCAGCAGTGAATCGACGCACAATGAGCAGTTCTTC
CASSESTHNEQFF
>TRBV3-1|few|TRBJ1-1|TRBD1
TGTGCCAGCAGCCCCCGGGACAGTGAAGCTTTCTTT
CASSPRDSEAFF
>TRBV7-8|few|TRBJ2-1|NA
TGTGCCAGCAGCTTAACTACCTTACGACCTTTAGGTGAGCAGTTCTTC
CASSLTTLRPLGEQFF
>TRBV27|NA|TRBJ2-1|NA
TGTGCCAGCAGTTTTGACGGGACGAGTAACAATGAGCAGTTCTTC
CASSFDGTSNNEQFF
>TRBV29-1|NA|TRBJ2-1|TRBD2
TGCAGCGTTGAACGTGACGATCCTTTTCTAGCGGGGCGGGTAAGGGAGCAGTTCTTC
CSVERDDPFLAGRVREQFF
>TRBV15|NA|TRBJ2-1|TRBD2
TGTGCCACCAGCAGCCGCGGACTAGCGGGGGGGCCGGAAATTTCATATGAGCAGTTCTTC
CATSSRGLAGGPEISYEQFF
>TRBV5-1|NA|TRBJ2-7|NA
TGCGCCAGCAGCTTGGTTCAGGAGAGGACGCAGTACTTC
CASSLVQERTQYF
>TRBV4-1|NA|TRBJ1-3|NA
TGCGCCAGCAGCCAAGGTCGGGGATCTTCTGGAAACACCATATATTTT
CASSQGRGSSGNTIYF
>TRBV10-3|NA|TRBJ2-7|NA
TGTGCCATCAGTGATTCCTACGAGCAGTACTTC
CAISDSYEQYF
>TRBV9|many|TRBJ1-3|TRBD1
TGTGCCAGCAGCGTAGCCAGGGGACAGGGAGTATCTGGAAACACCATATATTTT
CASSVARGQGVSGNTIYF
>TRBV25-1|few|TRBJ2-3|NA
TGTGCCAGCAGTGAAGGGGTCGGAGGGCATACGCAGTATTTT
CASSEGVGGHTQYF
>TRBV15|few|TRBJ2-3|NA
TGTGCCACCAGCAGGGTGGCAGGAGTCACAGATACGCAGTATTTT
CATSRVAGVTDTQYF